The T cell receptor beta chain described here comes from a study of OX40 agonist ivuxolimab in advanced cancers. CDR1 and CDR2 (germline): SGHDT, YYEEEE. The CDR3 spans 14 residues. Trimming took 3 bases from V and 2 from J; bases not matched to a gene: 3. Method: immunoSEQ multiplex PCR; TCRdb's copy keeps in-frame clones and lacks some. The sample includes 45,000 to 60,000 clones, around 87% of them seen just once. V usage is TRBV5-6 and J usage is TRBJ2-7; 9 bases align to TRBD1. The source material was CD4+ or CD8+ T cells sorted from blood, sampled in a trial of the OX40 agonist ivuxolimab. The sequence came from an adult with an advanced solid tumor such as melanoma, head and neck, liver or kidney cancer. The chain's CDR3 is CASSSGQGAYEQYF. The DNA of the CDR3 is TGTGCCAGCAGCTCGGGACAGGGTGCCTACGAGCAGTACTTC.